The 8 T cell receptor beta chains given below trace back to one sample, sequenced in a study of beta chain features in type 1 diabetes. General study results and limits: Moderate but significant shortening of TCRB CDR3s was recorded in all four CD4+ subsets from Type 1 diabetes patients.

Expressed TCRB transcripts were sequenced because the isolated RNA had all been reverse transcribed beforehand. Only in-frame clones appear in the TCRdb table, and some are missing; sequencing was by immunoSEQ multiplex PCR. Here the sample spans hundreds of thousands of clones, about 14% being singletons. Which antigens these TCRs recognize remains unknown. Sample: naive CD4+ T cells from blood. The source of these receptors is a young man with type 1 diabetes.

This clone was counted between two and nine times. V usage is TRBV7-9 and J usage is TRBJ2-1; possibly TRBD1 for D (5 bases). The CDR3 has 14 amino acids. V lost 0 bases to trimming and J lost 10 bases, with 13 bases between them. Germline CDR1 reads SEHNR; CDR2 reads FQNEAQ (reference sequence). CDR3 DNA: TGTGCCAGCAGCTTAGCGCTGCAGGGTGGGGAGCAGTTCTTC. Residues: CASSLALQGGEQFF.

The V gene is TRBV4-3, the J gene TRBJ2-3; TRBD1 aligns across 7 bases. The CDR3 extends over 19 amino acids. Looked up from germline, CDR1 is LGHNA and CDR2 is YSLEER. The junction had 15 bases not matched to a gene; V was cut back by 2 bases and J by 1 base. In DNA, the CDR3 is TGCGCCAGCAGCCAACCCCTTCCGGGACAGAGCTCTGGCACAGATACGCAGTATTTT. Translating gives CASSQPLPGQSSGTDTQYF.

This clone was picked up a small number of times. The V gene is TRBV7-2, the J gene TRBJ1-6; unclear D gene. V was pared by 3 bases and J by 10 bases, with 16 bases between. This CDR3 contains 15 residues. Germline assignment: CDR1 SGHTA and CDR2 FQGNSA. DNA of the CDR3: TGTGCCAGCAGCTTCTCCTGGGGTGAAGAATCACCCCTCCACTTT. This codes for CASSFSWGEESPLHF.

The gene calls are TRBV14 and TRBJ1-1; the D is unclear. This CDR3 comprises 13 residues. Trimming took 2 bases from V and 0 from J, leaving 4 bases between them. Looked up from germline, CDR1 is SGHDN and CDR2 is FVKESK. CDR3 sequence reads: CASSQTLNTEAFF. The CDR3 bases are TGTGCCAGCAGCCAAACGTTGAACACTGAAGCTTTCTTT.

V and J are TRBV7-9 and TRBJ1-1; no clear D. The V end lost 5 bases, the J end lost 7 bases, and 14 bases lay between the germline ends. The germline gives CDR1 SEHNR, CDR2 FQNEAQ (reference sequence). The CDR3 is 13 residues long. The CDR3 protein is CASSTRRAVEAFF. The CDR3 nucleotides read TGTGCCAGCAGCACGCGGCGGGCGGTTGAAGCTTTCTTT.

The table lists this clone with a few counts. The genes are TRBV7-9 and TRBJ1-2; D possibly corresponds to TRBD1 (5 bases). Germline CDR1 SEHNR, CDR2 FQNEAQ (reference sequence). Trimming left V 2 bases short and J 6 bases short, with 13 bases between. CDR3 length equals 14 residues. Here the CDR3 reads CASSLSPQGDGYTF. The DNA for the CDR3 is TGTGCCAGCAGCTTAAGCCCGCAGGGTGATGGCTACACCTTC.

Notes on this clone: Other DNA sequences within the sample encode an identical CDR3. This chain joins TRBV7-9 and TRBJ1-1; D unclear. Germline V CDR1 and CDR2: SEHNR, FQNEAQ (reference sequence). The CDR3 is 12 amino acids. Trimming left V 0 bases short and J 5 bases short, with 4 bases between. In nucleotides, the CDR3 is TGTGCCAGCAGCTTAGCGGGGACTGAAGCTTTCTTT. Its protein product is CASSLAGTEAFF.

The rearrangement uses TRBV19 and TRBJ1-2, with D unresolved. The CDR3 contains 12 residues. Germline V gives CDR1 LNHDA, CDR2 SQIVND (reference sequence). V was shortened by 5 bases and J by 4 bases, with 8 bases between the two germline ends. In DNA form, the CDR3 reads TGTGCCAGTAGTGTTGACATCTATGGCTACACCTTC. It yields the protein CASSVDIYGYTF.